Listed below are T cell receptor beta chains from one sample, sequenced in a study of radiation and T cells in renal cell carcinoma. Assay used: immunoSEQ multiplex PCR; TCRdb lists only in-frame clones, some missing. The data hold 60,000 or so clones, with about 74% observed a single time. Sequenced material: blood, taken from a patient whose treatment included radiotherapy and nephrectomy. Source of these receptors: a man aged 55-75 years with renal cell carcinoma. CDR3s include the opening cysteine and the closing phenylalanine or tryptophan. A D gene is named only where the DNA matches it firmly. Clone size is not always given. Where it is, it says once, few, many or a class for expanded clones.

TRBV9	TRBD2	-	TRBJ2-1	CASSVGGRAGEFEQFF
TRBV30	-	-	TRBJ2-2	CAWRGRIPGELFF
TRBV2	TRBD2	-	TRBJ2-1	CASRRTSGGANEQFF
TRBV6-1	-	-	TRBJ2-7	CASSEGGNPYEQYF
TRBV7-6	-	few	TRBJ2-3	CASSPGPYDTQYF
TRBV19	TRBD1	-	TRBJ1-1	CASTPRRQGDTEAFF
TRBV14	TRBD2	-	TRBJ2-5	CASSPPRSSGVETQYF
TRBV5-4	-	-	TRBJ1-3	CASSLELSGNTIYF
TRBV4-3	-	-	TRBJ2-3	CASSQGVGAAITDTQYF
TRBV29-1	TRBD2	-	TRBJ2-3	CSVTPGLVLTDTQYF
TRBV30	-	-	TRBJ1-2	CAWGRVLGYTF
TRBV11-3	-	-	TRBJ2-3	CASSLGAADTQYF
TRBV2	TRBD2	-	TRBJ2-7	CASSDTIAGDYEQYF
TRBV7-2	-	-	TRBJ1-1	CASSLVGATEAFF
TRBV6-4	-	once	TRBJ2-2	CASQAGTGNTGELFF
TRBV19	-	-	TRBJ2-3	CASSIGGVGGTDTQYF
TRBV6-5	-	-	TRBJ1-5	CASSRGQYSNQPQHF
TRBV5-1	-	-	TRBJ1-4	CASSFGPNEKLFF
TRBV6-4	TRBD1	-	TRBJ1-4	CASSSGQGDEKLFF
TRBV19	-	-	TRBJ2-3	CASSYRGGRGTQYF
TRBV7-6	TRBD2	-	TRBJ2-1	CASSPRTSGGVDEQFF
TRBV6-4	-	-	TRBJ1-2	CASSESPGGNGYTF
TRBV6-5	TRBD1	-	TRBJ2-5	CASSRSHRGQETQYF
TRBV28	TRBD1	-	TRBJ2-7	CASSLSGQTYEQYF
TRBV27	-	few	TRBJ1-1	CASSPQKNTEAFF
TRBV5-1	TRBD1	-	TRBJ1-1	CASSYRDRGNTEAFF
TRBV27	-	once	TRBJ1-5	CASSPLQGSNNQPQHF
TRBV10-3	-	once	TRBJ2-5	CAISEFTAETQYF
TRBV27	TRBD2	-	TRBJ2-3	CASRLAGVSDTQYF